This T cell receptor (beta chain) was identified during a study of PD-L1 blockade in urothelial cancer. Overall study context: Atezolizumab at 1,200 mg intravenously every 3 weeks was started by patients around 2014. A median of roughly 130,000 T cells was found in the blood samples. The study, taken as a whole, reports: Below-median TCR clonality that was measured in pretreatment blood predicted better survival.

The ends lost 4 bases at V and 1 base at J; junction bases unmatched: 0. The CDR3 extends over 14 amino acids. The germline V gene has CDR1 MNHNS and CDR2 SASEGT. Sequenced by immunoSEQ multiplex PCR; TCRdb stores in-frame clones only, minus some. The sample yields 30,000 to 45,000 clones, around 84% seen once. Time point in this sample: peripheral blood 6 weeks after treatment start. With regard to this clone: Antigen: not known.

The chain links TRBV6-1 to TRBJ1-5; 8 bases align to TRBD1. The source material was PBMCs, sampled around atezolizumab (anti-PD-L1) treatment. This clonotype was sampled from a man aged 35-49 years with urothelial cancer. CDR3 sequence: CASSGQGSNQPQHF. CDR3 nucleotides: TGTGCCAGCAGTGGACAGGGGAGCAATCAGCCCCAGCATTTT.